Detailed here is one TCR beta chain. Its specific antigen is unknown. Per-base quality was not reported, and no clone a single base away is much larger than it. This entry comes from a study of T cell responses to AZD1222 COVID-19 vaccine (TCRdb year 2021). Study-level background: Because spike-specific TCR depth and breadth did not differ between the two schedules, AZD1222 recipients who got a second dose at roughly 4 weeks were pooled with those who got a second dose at roughly 12 weeks. TCR sequencing covered about 230 trial participants: 200 to 220 given two doses of AZD1222 and approximately 25 given two doses of MenACWY control vaccine. Trial participants were enrolled by age into 18-55, 56-69 and 70-plus year subgroups, with about 150, 27 and 61 TCR-sequenced participants respectively.

What the research found in general, with its limitations: Nearly half of unique spike-specific TCRs reportedly recognized epitopes outside regions mutated in the B.1.351 and B.1.1.7 variants. After two AZD1222 doses, spike-specific TCR breadth and depth were significantly higher than at day 0 and than in MenACWY recipients. Conclusions about previously exposed vaccinees were limited because only 6 or 7 AZD1222 recipients were SARS-CoV-2 seropositive at baseline. The vaccine-associated CD4 TCRs covered the entire spike protein, and the dominant responses fell in regions 160-218 and 743-854. Because no samples from the day 14 peak response were available, repertoires could be characterized only after the peak T cell response. The 56-69-year group was small, and its depth increase did not reach significance, likely because of low power. Participants were mostly white British and included more females than males, and it was suggested by the authors that clonal diversity may have been underestimated.

The sample's time point label, in plain terms: baseline before first vaccination. The vaccinee samples were drawn from two UK trials, COV001 and COV002, one of which was a single-blind randomized controlled phase 2/3 trial testing AZD1222 (ChAdOx1 nCoV-19) in healthy adults. For TCRbeta chain sequencing, PBMC samples from trial participants were taken at day 0 and at day 28 after the second dose. The V end loses 4 bases and the J end loses 7 bases, and a stretch of 14 bases separates them. The CDR3 holds 14 amino acids from the cysteine to the phenylalanine. CDR3 DNA is the only sequence kept; it has 42 bases, read in frame from the first base. CDR1 KGHSH and CDR2 LQKENI are derived from the germline V gene. The CDR3 regions of human TCRbeta chains were subjected to immunosequencing. In the paper's pipeline: TCRs in the repertoires were compared against a reference library of SARS-CoV-2-specific TCRs that had been generated with the MIRA antigen-specificity platform. Breadth was defined as the fraction of unique TCRs that were SARS-CoV-2-associated. Depth was defined as the fraction of total T cells that were SARS-CoV-2-associated. Using the MIRA data, every spike-specific TCR was mapped to the spike region that the TCR reacted to and assigned to either a CD4 or a CD8 class. Log10-transformed breadth and depth values were compared by one-way ANOVA with Sidak's multiple comparisons tests. TCRdb retrieved this table from immuneACCESS and kept in-frame rearrangements only. Not all clones are present; in checked studies, unresolved V genes account for under half, and no reason is known for the remainder. V, J and clone size are those of that table, while D and trimming were read from the DNA. The sample table holds roughly 140,000 clones, of which 85% to 95% were seen once. The top ten constitute 1.9% of the sample.

The chain couples TRBV18 to TRBJ1-5; too little of a D gene remains to name it. The sample in question was peripheral blood, obtained on day 0 of AZD1222 vaccination. The clonotype was recovered from an adult in good health. In nucleotide form, the sequence is TGTGCCAGCTCACGTCCGGGGTTAGACCAGCCCCAGCATTTT. It encodes CASSRPGLDQPQHF.